Sequencing of this TCR beta chain was carried out in a study of blood T cell repertoires in COVID-19 (dated by TCRdb to about 2020). With regard to the full study: Samples from collaborators originated in the United States, Italy and Spain and spanned both the acute and convalescent phases of COVID-19. Where available, HLA class I and class II types were obtained from metadata supplied by the sample provider rather than from assay-based typing. Samples came from the ongoing ImmuneRACE study (first 160 participants) plus 1,254 subjects from 6 global collaborators. The sample metadata nearly always contained a de-identified subject ID, COVID-19 status, age in years and sex. The dataset comprised deeply sampled blood TCRbeta repertoires from subjects exposed to, actively infected with, or recovered from COVID-19. A freely available public database, intended as a resource for researchers studying the immune response to SARS-CoV-2, is where the repertoires were released. The material from the prospective study consisted of cDNA or gDNA derived from T cells, B-cell-depleted T cells, or PBMCs. The study at large found these results: How much clinical and demographic metadata was included differed by source and by participant, and the metadata was provided uncurated.

The immunoSEQ Assay, a bias-controlled multiplex PCR, was used to amplify TCRbeta CDR3 regions from genomic DNA. As for how the authors treated the data: The number of nucleated cells in each sample was estimated from the amplification of reference gene primers within the assay. Sequence reads were collapsed and filtered to measure the absolute abundance of every unique TCRbeta CDR3 rearrangement. For each sample, productive Simpson clonality was calculated as the square root of Simpson's diversity index over productive rearrangements. The source is immuneACCESS, and TCRdb retained only in-frame sequences with V and J called. Part of the clones is not carried over; for the studies checked, unresolved V genes explain less than half of this, and the remainder is unexplained. D and trimming were read from the DNA, whereas the V and J calls and clone size are those reported in that table. The sample has 200,000 to 250,000 clones on record, more than 70% of them singletons. The leading ten clones occupy roughly an eighth of the sample.

In regard to this clone: Its antigen is not yet known. It has no much larger one-base neighbor in the sample; base qualities were not kept.

Whole blood was collected in K2EDTA tubes by collaborating institutions according to the institutions' own protocols. For TCRbeta analysis, collaborators shipped samples as frozen whole blood, isolated PBMCs, or DNA extracted from either of those sample types. The cysteine opens and the phenylalanine closes a CDR3 of 12 amino acids. The kept DNA is CDR3 alone, 36 bases in frame from the first base. Relative to germline, V is 5 bases shorter and J is 3 bases shorter, with 2 bases between their ends. The germline V gene sets CDR1 to SGHAT and CDR2 to FQNNGV. The sequence was obtained from a man of 80 years or more with acute or convalescent COVID-19. The sequenced sample consisted of peripheral blood. This receptor chain uses TRBV11-2 and TRBJ1-6, with the D gene not clear enough to name. The CDR3 reads as follows: CASSLYNSPLHF. The DNA is as follows: TGTGCCAGCAGCCTCTATAATTCACCCCTCCACTTT.